This is a list of T cell receptor beta chains from one sample in a study of blood T cell repertoires in COVID-19. TCRdb's copy holds only in-frame clones and misses some; the assay was immunoSEQ multiplex PCR. Of over 90,000 clones listed, 70% to 90% are singletons. Sequenced: peripheral blood. Every receptor here comes from a man aged 50-59 years with active or convalescent COVID-19. Both conserved end residues are part of each CDR3. The D gene is left open where the match is weak. The listing skips clone size in some rows; elsewhere it reads once, few, many or a size class.

TRBJ1-5 | TRBV5-1 | TRBD1 | . | 14 | CASSRTGGDQPQHF | TGCGCCAGCAGCCGGACAGGGGGAGACCAGCCCCAGCATTTT
TRBJ2-3 | TRBV19 | TRBD2 | . | 19 | CASSKGLLAGPLRTDTQYF | TGTGCCAGTAGTAAGGGATTACTAGCGGGCCCGCTACGCACAGATACGCAGTATTTT
TRBJ1-5 | TRBV5-8 | TRBD1 | . | 17 | CASSSNPTGISNQPQHF | TGTGCCAGCAGCTCGAACCCGACAGGGATTAGCAATCAGCCCCAGCATTTT
TRBJ1-4 | TRBV4-2 | TRBD1 | . | 16 | CASSLSGTGGNEKLFF | TGTGCCAGCAGCCTATCCGGGACAGGGGGTAATGAAAAACTGTTTTTT
TRBJ2-5 | TRBV7-6 | TRBD2 | . | 17 | CASSYRLAGGLQETQYF | TGTGCCAGCAGCTACCGACTAGCGGGGGGTCTCCAAGAGACCCAGTACTTC
TRBJ2-1 | TRBV10-2 | . | . | 13 | CASSSGPQGEQFF | TGCGCCAGCAGTTCCGGACCTCAGGGTGAGCAGTTCTTC
TRBJ1-4 | TRBV29-1 | TRBD1 | once | 14 | CSVKTGQGLEKLFF | TGCAGCGTTAAAACCGGACAGGGATTAGAAAAACTGTTTTTT
TRBJ1-2 | TRBV14 | . | . | 13 | CASSQSPGHGYTF | TGTGCCAGCAGCCAATCTCCAGGCCATGGCTACACCTTC
TRBJ2-3 | TRBV15 | . | . | 17 | CATSKSRASTPTDTQYF | TGTGCCACCAGCAAATCGCGGGCTAGCACCCCCACAGATACGCAGTATTTT
TRBJ2-1 | TRBV20-1 | . | . | 11 | CTPVSYNEQFF | TGCACCCCCGTCTCCTACAATGAGCAGTTCTTC
TRBJ2-7 | TRBV9 | TRBD1 | . | 15 | CASSLSTGGSYEQYF | TGTGCCAGCAGCCTTTCGACAGGGGGCTCCTACGAGCAGTACTTC
TRBJ2-7 | TRBV5-6 | TRBD1 | . | 13 | CASRRDRGSEQYF | TGTGCCAGCAGAAGGGACAGGGGAAGCGAGCAGTACTTC
TRBJ1-6 | TRBV7-8 | TRBD1 | . | 16 | CASSLAPTGVNSPLHF | TGTGCCAGCAGCTTAGCCCCCACAGGGGTCAATTCACCCCTCCACTTT
TRBJ1-5 | TRBV12-3/TRBV12-4 | TRBD1 | . | 12 | CASGQGSQPQHF | TGTGCCAGCGGACAGGGGTCCCAGCCCCAGCATTTT
TRBJ1-3 | TRBV6-1 | . | . | 13 | CASSETGGNTIYF | TGTGCCAGCAGTGAAACAGGAGGAAACACCATATATTTT
TRBJ2-7 | TRBV19 | TRBD2 | . | 14 | CASKPVGGDYEQYF | TGTGCCAGTAAGCCCGTGGGGGGGGACTACGAGCAGTACTTC